The clone carrying this TCR beta chain came up a few times. Sample-barcoded 5' priming and a J-beta primer mix drove a second PCR of about 7 to 12 cycles. TCRdb processed the 5' RACE reads anew with MiXCR; each CDR3 protein has one entry. The data show 700,000 or so distinct CDR3 sequences, about a fifth seen once. The V segment lost 6 bases and the J segment 5 bases; nucleotides outside the gene matches: 5. From germline, CDR1 is SQVTM and CDR2 ANQGSEA. This CDR3 comprises 12 residues. This entry comes from a study of blood T cells in healthy people across ages. This receptor was identified in a man in his 70s in good health. Sequencing was carried out using blood. The chain couples TRBV29-1 to TRBJ2-7, with 9 nucleotides matching TRBD1. The CDR3 DNA sequence: TGCAGCGTGACCGGGACAGGGAACGAGCAGTACTTC. It translates to CSVTGTGNEQYF.